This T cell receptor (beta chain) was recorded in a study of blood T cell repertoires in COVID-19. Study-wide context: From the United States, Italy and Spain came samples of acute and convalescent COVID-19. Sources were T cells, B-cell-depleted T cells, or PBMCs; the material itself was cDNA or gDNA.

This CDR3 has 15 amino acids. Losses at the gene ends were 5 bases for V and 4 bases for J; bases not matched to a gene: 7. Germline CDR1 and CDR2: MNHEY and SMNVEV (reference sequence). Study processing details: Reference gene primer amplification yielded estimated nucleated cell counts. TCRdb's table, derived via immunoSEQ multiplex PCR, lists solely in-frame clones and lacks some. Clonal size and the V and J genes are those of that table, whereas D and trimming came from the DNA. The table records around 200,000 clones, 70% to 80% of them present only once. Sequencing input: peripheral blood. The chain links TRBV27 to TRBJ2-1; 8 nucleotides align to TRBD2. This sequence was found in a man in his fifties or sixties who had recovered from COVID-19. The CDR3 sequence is CASSAGTSSYNEQFF. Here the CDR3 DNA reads TGTGCCAGCAGTGCCGGGACTAGTAGTTACAATGAGCAGTTCTTC.